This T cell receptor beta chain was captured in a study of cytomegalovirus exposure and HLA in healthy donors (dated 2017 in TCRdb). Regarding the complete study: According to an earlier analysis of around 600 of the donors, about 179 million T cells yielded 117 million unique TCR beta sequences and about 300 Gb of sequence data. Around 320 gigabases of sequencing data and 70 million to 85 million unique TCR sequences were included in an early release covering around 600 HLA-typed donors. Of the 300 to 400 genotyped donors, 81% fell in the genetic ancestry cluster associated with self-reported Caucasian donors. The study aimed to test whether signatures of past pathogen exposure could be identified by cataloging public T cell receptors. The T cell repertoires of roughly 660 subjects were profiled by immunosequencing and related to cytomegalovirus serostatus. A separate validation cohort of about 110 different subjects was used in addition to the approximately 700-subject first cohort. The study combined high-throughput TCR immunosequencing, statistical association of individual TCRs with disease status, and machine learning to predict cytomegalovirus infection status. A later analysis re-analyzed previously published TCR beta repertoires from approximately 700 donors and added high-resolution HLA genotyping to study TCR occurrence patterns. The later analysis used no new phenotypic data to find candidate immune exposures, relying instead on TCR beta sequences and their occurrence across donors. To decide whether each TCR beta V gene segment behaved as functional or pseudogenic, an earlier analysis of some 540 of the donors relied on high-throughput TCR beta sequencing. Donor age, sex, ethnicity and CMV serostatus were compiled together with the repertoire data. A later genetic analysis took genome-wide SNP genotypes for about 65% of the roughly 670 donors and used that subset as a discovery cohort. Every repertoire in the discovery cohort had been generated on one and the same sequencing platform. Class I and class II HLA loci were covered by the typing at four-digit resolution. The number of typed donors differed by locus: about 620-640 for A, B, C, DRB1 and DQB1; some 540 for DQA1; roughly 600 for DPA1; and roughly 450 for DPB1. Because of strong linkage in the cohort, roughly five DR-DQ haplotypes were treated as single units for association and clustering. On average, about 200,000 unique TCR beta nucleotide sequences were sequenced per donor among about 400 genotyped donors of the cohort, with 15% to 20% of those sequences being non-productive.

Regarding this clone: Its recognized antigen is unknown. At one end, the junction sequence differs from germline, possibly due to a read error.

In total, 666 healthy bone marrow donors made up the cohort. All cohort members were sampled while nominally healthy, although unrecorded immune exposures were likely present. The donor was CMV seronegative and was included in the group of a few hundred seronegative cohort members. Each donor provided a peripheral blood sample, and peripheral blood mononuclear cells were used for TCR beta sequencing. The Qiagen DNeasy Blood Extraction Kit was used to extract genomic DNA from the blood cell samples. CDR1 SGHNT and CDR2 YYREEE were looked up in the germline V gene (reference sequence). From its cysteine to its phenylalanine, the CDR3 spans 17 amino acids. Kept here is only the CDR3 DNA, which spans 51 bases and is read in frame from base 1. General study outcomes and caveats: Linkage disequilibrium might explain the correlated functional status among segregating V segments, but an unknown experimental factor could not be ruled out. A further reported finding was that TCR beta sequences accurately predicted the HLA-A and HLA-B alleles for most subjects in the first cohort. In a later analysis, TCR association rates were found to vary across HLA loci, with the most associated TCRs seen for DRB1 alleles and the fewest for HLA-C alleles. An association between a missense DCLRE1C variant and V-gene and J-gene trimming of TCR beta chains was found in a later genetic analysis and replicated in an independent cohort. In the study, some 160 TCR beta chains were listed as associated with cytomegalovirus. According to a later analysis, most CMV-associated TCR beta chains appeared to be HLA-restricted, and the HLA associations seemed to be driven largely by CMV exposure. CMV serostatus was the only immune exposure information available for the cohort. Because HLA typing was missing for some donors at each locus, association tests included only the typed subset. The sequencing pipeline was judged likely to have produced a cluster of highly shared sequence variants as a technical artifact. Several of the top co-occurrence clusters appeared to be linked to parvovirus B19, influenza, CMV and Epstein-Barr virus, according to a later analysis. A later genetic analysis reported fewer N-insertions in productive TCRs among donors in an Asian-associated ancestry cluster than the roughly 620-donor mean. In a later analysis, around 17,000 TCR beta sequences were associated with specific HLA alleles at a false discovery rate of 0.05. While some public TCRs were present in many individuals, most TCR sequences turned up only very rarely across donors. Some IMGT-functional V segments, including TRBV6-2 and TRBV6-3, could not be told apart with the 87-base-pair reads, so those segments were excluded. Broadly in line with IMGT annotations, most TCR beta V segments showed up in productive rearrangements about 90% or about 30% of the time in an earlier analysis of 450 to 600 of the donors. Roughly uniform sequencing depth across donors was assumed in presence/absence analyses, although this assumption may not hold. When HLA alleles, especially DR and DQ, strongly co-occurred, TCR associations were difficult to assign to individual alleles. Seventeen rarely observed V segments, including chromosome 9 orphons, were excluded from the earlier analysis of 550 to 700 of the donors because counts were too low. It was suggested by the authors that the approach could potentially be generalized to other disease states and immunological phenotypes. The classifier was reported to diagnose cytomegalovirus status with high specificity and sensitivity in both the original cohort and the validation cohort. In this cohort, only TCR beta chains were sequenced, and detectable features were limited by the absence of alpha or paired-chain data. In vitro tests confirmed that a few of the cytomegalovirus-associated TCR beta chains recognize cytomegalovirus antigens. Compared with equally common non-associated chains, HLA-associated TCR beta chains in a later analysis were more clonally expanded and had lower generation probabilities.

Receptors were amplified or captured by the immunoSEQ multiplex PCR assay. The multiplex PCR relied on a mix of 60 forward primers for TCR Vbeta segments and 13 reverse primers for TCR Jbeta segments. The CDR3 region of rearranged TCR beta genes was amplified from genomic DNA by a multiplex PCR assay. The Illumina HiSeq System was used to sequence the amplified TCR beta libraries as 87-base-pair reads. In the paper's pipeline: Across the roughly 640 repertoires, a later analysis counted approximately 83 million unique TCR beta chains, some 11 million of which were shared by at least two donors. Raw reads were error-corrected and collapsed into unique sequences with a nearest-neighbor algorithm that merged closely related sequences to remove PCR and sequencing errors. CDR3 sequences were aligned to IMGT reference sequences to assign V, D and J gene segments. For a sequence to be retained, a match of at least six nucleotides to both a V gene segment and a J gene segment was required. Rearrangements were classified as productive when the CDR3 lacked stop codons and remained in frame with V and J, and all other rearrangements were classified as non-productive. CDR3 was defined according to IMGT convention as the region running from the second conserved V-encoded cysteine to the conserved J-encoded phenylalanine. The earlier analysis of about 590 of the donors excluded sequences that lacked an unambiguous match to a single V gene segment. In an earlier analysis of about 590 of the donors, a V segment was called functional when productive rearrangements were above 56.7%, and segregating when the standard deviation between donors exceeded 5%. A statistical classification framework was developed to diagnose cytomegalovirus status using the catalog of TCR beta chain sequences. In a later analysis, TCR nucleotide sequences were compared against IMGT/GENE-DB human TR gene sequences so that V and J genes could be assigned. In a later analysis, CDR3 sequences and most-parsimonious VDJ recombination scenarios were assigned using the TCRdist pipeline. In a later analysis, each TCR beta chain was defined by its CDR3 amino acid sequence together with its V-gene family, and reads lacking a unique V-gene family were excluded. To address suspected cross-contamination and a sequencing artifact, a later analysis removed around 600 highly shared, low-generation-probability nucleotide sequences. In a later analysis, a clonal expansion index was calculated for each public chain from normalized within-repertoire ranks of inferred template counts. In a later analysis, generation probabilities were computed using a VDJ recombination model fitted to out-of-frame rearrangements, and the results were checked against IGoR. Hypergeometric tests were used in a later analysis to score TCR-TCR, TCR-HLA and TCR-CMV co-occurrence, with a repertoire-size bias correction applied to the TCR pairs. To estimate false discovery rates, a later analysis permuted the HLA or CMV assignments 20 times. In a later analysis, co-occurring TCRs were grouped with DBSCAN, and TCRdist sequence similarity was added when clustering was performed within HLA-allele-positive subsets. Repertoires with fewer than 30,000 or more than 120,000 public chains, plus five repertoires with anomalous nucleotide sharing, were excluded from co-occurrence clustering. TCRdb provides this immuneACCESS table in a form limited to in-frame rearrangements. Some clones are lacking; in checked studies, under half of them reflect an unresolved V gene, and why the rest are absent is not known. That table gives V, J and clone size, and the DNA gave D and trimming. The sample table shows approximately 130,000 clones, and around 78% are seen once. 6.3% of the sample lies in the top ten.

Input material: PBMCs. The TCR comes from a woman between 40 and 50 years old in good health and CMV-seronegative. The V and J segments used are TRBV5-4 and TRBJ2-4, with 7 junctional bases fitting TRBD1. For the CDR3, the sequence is CAAPGTDFELAKNSQYF. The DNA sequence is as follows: TGTGCAGCGCCAGGGACAGACTTTGAATTAGCCAAAAACAGTCAGTACTTC.